This TCR beta chain originates from a study of shared clonotypes between healthy human individuals. Study-wide results and caveats: Naive subsets, compared against memory subsets, generally had larger estimated richness values.

Deletions cut 5 bases from V and 0 bases from J, with 13 bases between. CDR1 and CDR2 (germline): SGHAT, FQDESV (reference sequence). The CDR3 runs to 15 residues. This clone was detected once. The target antigen is unknown. Both subsets, CD45RA+ naive and CD45RA-negative memory, were split from the CD4+ cells. Some clones are missing from TCRdb's copy, which holds only in-frame ones; the method was immunoSEQ multiplex PCR. The repertoire has 170,000 or so clones, 65% to 70% of them found once; the top ten carry less than 11%. The chain employs TRBV11-1 and TRBJ1-1; tentative D call: TRBD1 (5 bases). The receptor was isolated from a man aged 30 to 39 in good health. The specimen was memory CD4+ T cells sorted from blood. Subset denoted: CD45RA-negative fraction. Here the CDR3 DNA reads TGTGCCAGCAGCCCCCAGGGCACCCTGAACACTGAAGCTTTCTTT. Its translation is CASSPQGTLNTEAFF.